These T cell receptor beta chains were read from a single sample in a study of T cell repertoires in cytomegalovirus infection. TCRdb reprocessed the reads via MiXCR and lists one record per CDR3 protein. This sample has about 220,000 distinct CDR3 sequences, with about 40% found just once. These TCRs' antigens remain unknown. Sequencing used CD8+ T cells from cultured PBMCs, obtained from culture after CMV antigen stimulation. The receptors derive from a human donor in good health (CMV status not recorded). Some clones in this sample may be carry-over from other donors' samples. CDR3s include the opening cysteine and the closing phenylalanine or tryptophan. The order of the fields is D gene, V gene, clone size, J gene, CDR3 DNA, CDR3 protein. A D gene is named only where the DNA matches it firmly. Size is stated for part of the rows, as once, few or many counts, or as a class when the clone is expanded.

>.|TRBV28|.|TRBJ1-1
TGTGCCAGCGAAGGGGTACGGAAGAACACTGAAGCTTTCTTT
CASEGVRKNTEAFF
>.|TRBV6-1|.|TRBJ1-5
TGTGCCAGCAGGAGGGACAATAATCAGCCCCAGCATTTT
CASRRDNNQPQHF
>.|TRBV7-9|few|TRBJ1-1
TGTGCCAGCAGCGACGACAGGATTGAAGCTTTCTTT
CASSDDRIEAFF
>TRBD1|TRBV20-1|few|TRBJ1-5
TGCAGTGCTCGAGACAGGGAACCGGGGGTTGCCAATCAGCCCCAGCATTTT
CSARDREPGVANQPQHF
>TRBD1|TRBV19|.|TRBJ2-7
TGTGCCAGTAGTATAGCGTCGGGACAGTCCTACGAGCAGTACTTC
CASSIASGQSYEQYF
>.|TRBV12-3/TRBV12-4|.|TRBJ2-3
TGTGCCAGCAGTTTCTCTGAGCGATTTACAGATACGCAGTATTTT
CASSFSERFTDTQYF
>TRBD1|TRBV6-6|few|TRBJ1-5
TGTGCCAGCAGTTACTCGGACAGGACTAGCAATCAGCCCCAGCATTTT
CASSYSDRTSNQPQHF
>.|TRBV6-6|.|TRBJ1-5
TGTGCCAGCAGTGTACCAGGGTTCAATCAGCCCCAGCATTTT
CASSVPGFNQPQHF
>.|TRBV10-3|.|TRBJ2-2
TGTGCCATCAGTGAGGGATTGGGCGGGGAGCTGTTTTTT
CAISEGLGGELFF
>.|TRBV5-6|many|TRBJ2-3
TGTGCCAGCAGCCTCGGGGGTGACTATACGCAGTATTTT
CASSLGGDYTQYF
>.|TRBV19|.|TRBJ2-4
TGTGCCAGTAGTGAAAGTGGGATAGTCATTCAGTACTTC
CASSESGIVIQYF
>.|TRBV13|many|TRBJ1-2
TGTGCCAGCAGCTCCGGGACGGACCCCCCTATGAGCTACACCTTC
CASSSGTDPPMSYTF
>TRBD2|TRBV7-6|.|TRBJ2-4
TGTGCCAGCAGCGGGGGACTAGCGGCCCCGGGGGACATTCAGTACTTC
CASSGGLAAPGDIQYF
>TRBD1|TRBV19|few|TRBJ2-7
TGTGCCAGTAGTATTGGTGGACAGGGAAGGGACGAGCAGTACTTC
CASSIGGQGRDEQYF